The entry below gives a single T cell receptor beta chain sequence along with its context. Its antigen is not known. This sample was included in a study of STAT3 mutations in large granular lymphocyte leukemia. Only in-frame clones appear in the TCRdb table, and some are missing; sequencing was by immunoSEQ multiplex PCR. The sample has 10,000 or so clones; roughly 88% are singletons. Germline CDR1 SGHKS, CDR2 YYEKEE (reference sequence). The CDR3 contains 14 residues. With 2 bases clipped from V and 1 base from J, the junction kept 3 bases outside the gene matches. Study observations and caveats: At least one immunodominant TCR beta clonotype appeared in every T-cell large granular lymphocyte leukemia patient. After therapy, about 30% of the 18 patients switched clonotypes, all new clones STAT3 wild type.

The sequencing sample was made of peripheral blood mononuclear cells. The receptor's source is an elderly man with T-cell large granular lymphocyte leukemia. Some clones in this sample may be carry-over from other donors' samples. This chain links TRBV5-5 with TRBJ2-7; 7 nucleotides align to TRBD2. The CDR3 loop is CASSLRGESYEQYF. CDR3 nucleotide sequence: TGTGCCAGCAGCTTACGGGGGGAGTCCTACGAGCAGTACTTC.